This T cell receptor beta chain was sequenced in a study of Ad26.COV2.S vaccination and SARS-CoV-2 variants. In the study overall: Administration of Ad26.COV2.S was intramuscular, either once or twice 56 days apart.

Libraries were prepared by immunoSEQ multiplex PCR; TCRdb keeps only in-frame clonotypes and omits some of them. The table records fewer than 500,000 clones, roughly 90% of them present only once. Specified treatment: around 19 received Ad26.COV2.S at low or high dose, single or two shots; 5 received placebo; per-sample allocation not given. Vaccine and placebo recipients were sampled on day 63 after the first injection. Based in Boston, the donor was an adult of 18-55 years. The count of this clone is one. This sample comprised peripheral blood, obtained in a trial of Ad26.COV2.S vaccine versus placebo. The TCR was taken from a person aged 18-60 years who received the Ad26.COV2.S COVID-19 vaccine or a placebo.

CDR3: CASSQDLAGADTQYF. CDR3 bases: TGTGCCAGCAGCCAAGATCTAGCGGGAGCGGATACGCAGTATTTT. The V call is TRBV14, the J call TRBJ2-3; TRBD2 agrees at 10 bases. Unmatched junction bases numbered 3, after V lost 0 bases and J lost 6 bases. Germline V lookup: CDR1 SGHDN, CDR2 FVKESK. This CDR3 is 15 amino acids long.